Included here is one T cell receptor (beta chain) sequence, with context. Its target is unknown. This entry belongs to a study of T cell repertoires in cytomegalovirus infection. Across the study: Based on public TCR beta signatures, there were indications of CMV infection and of a matching HLA type. Study outcomes and limitations: CMV-specific TCR beta clonotypes restricted by HLA-C were the ones dominating the ex vivo response. Individuals carrying CMV plus the relevant HLA were identified by cumulative frequency of public TCR beta families.

MiXCR was run by TCRdb on the reads, yielding one entry per CDR3 protein. Here the sample spans more than 650,000 distinct CDR3 sequences, 35% to 45% being singletons. The TCR comes from a human donor in good health (CMV status not recorded). Some clones in this sample may be carry-over from other donors' samples. Specimen: PBMCs.

The DNA of the CDR3 is TGTGCCAGCAGGCCGGGGACAGGGGCTCACAATGAGCAGTTCTTC. This translates into CASRPGTGAHNEQFF. The chain couples TRBV6-2 or TRBV6-3 to TRBJ2-1, with 10 bases identical to TRBD1. Trimming at V came to 6 bases and at J to 5 bases, leaving 7 bases not matched to a gene. Looked up from germline, CDR1 is MNHEY and CDR2 is SVGEGT. The CDR3 spans 15 residues.